This TCR beta chain was retrieved from a study of identical twins. General study results and limits: Cross-sectional statistics, not tracking of the same donors, supported the conclusions. A lower insertion count was a feature of abundant cord blood beta clonotypes, with no such feature in memory repertoires.

Template switching added a universal primer site, and cDNA bore unique molecular identifiers. TCRdb recomputed calls from the 5' RACE reads with MiXCR, one row per CDR3 protein. The sample has approximately 410,000 distinct CDR3 sequences, approximately 17% seen once. Every donor was a healthy Caucasian. This clonotype was detected many times. Its target is unknown. V lost 0 bases to trimming and J lost 9 bases, with 15 bases between them. CDR3 size: 14 residues. The germline V gene has CDR1 DFQATT and CDR2 SNEGSKA (reference sequence). This TCR was sampled from a man aged 45-65 years in good health. This chain uses TRBV20-1 with TRBJ1-3, with a possible D match to TRBD1 (5 bases). Sequencing used naive T cells sorted from blood. The CDR3 DNA follows: TGCAGTGCTAGAGACTATCAGGGCCGCAGCACCATATATTTT. Residues: CSARDYQGRSTIYF.